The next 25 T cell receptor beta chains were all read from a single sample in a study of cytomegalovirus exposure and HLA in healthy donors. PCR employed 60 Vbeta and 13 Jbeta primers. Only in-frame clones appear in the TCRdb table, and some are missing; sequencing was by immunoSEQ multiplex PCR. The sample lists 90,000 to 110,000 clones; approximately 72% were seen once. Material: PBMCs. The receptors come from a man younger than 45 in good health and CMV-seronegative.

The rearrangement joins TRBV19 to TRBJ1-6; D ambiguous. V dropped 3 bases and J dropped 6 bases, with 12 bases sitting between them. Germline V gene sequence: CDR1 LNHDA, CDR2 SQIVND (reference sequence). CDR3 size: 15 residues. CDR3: CASSIVGGGNSPLHF. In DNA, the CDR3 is TGTGCCAGTAGTATCGTGGGAGGAGGTAATTCACCCCTCCACTTT.

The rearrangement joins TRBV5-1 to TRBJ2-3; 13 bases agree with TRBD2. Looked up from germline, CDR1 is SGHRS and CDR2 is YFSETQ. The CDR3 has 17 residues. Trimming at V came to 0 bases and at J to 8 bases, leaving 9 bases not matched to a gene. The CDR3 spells CASSLGTSGRTLTTQYF. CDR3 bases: TGCGCCAGCAGCTTGGGGACTAGCGGGAGAACTCTAACTACGCAGTATTTT.

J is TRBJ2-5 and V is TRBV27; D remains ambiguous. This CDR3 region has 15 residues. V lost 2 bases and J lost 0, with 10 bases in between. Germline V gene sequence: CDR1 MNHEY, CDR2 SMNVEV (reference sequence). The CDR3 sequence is CASSLVQEYQETQYF. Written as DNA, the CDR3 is TGTGCCAGCAGTTTAGTGCAGGAATACCAAGAGACCCAGTACTTC.

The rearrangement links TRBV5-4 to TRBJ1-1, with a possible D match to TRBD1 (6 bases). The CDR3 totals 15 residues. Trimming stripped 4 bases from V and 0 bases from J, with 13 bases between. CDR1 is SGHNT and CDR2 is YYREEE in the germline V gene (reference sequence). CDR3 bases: TGTGCCAGCAGCCCCCAGGGGTTCATGAACACTGAAGCTTTCTTT. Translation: CASSPQGFMNTEAFF.

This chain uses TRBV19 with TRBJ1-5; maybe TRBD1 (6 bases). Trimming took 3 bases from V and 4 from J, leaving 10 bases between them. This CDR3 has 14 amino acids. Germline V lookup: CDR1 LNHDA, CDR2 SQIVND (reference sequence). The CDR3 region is CASSMGQGNQPQHF. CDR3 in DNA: TGTGCCAGTAGTATGGGTCAGGGGAATCAGCCCCAGCATTTT.

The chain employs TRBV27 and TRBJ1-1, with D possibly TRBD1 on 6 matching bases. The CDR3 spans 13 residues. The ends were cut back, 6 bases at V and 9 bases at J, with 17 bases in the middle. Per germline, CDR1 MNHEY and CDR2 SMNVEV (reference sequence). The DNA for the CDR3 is TGTGCCAGCAGCCCCCTAACCGGGACAAAAGCTTTCTTT. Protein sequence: CASSPLTGTKAFF.

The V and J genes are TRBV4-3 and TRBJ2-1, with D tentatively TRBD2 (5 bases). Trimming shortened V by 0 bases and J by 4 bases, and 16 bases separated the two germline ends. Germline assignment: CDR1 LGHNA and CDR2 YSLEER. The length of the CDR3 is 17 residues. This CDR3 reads CASSQEGRLRSYNEQFF. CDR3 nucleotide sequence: TGCGCCAGCAGCCAAGAAGGAAGACTACGATCTTACAATGAGCAGTTCTTC.

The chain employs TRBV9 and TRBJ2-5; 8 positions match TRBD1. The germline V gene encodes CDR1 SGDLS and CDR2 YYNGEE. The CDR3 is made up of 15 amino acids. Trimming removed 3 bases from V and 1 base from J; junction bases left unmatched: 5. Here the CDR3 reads CASSGTGMFQETQYF. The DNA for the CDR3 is TGTGCCAGCAGCGGGACAGGGATGTTCCAAGAGACCCAGTACTTC.

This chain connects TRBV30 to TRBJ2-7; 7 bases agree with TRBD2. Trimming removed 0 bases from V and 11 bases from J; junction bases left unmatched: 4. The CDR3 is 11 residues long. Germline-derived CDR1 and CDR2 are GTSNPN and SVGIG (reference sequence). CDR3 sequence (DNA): TGTGCCTGGAGTGTGTTACGGGAGGAGTACTTC. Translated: CAWSVLREEYF.

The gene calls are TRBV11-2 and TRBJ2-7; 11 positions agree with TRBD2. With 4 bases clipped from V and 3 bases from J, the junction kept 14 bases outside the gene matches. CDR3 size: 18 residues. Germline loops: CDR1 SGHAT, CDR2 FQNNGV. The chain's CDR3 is CASSSKYLAGGRYYEQYF. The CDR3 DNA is TGTGCCAGCAGCTCTAAGTATCTAGCGGGGGGCCGGTACTACGAGCAGTACTTC. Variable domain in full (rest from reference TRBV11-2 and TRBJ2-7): EAGVAQSPRYKIIEKRQSVAFWCNPISGHATLYWYQQILGQGPKLLIQFQNNGVVDDSQLPKDRFSAERLKGVDSTLKIQPAKLEDSAVYLCASSSKYLAGGRYYEQYFGPGTRLTVT.

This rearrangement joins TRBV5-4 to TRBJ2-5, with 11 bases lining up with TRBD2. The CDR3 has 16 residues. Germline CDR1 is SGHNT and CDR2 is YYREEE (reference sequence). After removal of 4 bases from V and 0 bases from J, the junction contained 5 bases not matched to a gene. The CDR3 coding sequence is TGTGCCAGCAGCAAAGGGACTAGCGGCTACCAAGAGACCCAGTACTTC. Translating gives CASSKGTSGYQETQYF.

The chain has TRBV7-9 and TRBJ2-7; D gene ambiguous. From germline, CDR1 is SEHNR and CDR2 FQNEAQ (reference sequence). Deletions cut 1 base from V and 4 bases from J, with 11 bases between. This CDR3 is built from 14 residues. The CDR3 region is CASSLGSPGYEQYF. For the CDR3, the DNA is TGTGCCAGCAGCTTAGGGTCCCCAGGATACGAGCAGTACTTC.

CDR3 in DNA: TGCGCCAGCAGCCAAGGGGATAGCGGGGATCAGTACTTC. It is translated as CASSQGDSGDQYF. This chain uses TRBV4-1 with TRBJ2-4; TRBD2 agrees at 8 bases. Germline V CDR1 and CDR2: MGHRA, YSYEKL. V shed 1 base, J shed 12 bases, and the junction held 5 bases outside the gene matches. The CDR3 totals 13 residues.

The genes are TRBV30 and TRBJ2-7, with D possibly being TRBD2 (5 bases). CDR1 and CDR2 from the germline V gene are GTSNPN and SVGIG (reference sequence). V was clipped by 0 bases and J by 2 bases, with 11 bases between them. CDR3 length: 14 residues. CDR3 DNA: TGTGCCTGGAGTGTACGATTAGCGACCTACGAGCAGTACTTC. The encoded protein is CAWSVRLATYEQYF.

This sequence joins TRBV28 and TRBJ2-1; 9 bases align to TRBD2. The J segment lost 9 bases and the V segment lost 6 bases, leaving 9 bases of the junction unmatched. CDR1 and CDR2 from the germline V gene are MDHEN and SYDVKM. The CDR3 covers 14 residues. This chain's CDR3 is CASRKAGGRGEQFF. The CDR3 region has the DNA TGTGCCAGCAGGAAAGCGGGAGGTCGGGGTGAGCAGTTCTTC. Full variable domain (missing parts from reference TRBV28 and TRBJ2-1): DVKVTQSSRYLVKRTGEKVFLECVQDMDHENMFWYRQDPGLGLRLIYFSYDVKMKEKGDIPEGYSVSREKKERFSLILESASTNQTSMYLCASRKAGGRGEQFFGPGTRLTVL.

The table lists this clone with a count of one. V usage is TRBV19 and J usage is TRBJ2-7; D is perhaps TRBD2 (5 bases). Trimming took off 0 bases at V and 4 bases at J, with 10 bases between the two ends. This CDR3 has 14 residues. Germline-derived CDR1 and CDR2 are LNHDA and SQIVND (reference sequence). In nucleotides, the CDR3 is TGTGCCAGTAGTATAGAATTTGGGAGATACGAGCAGTACTTC. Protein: CASSIEFGRYEQYF.

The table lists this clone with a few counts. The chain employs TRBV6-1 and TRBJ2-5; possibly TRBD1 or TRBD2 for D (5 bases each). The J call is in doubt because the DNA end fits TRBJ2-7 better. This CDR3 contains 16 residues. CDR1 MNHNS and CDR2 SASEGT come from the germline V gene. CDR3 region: CASSKGTPGVSHEQYF. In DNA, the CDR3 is TGTGCCAGCAGTAAAGGGACGCCCGGGGTGTCCCACGAGCAGTACTTC.

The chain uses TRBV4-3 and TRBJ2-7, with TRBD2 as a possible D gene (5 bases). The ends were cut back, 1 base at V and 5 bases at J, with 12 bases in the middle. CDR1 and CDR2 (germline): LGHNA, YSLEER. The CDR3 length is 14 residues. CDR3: CASSQVTYGNEQYF. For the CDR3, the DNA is TGCGCCAGCAGCCAAGTAACCTACGGGAACGAGCAGTACTTC.

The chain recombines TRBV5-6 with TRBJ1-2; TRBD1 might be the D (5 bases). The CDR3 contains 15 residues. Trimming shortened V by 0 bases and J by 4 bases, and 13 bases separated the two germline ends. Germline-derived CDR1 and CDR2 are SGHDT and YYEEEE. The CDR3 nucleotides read TGTGCCAGCAGCTTGGTTTCAGGGCCCGTCTATGGCTACACCTTC. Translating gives CASSLVSGPVYGYTF.

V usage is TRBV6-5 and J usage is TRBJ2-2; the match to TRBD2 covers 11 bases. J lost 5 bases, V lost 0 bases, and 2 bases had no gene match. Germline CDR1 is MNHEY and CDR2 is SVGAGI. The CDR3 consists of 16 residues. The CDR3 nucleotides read TGTGCCAGCAGTTACTCTAGCGGGGGGGGTACCGGGGAGCTGTTTTTT. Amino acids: CASSYSSGGGTGELFF.

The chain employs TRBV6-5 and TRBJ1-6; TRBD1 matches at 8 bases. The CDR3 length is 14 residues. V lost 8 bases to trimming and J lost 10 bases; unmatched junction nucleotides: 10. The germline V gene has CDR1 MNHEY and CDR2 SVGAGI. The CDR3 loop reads CASRFTGGSSPLHF. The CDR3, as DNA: TGTGCCAGCCGGTTCACAGGGGGGTCCTCACCCCTCCACTTT.

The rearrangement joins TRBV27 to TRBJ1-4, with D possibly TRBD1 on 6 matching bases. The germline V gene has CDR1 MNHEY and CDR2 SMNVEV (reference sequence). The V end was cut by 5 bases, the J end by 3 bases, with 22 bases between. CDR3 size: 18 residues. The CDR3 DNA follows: TGTGCCAGCAGTCCAACACTTATCCGGGACAAACCTAATGAAAAACTGTTTTTT. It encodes CASSPTLIRDKPNEKLFF.

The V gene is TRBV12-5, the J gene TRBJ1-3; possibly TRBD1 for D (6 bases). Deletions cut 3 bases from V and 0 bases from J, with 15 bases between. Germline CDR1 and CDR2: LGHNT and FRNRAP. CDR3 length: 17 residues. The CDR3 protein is CASGLLRGSSSGNTIYF. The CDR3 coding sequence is TGTGCTAGTGGTTTATTAAGGGGGTCAAGCTCTGGAAACACCATATATTTT. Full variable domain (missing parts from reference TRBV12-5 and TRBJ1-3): DARVTQTPRHKVTEMGQEVTMRCQPILGHNTVFWYRQTMMQGLELLAYFRNRAPLDDSGMPKDRFSAEMPDATLATLKIQPSEPRDSAVYFCASGLLRGSSSGNTIYFGEGSWLTVV.

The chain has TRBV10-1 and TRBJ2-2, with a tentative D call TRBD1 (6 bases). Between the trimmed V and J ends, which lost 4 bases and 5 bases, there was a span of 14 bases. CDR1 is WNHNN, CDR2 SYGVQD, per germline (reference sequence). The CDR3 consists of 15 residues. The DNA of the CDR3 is TGCGCCAGCAGTGGGGAGACAGGCCCAACCGGGGAGCTGTTTTTT. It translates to CASSGETGPTGELFF.

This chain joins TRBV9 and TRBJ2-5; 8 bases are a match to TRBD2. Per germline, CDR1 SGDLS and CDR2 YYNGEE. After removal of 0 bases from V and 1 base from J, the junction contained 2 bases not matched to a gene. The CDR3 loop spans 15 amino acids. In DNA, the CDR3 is TGTGCCAGCAGCGTAGGTAGCGGGGTCCAAGAGACCCAGTACTTC. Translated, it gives CASSVGSGVQETQYF.